These T cell receptor beta chains were read from a single sample in a study of graft-versus-host responses after intestinal transplantation. No antigen has been assigned to these receptors. Profiling relied on immunoSEQ multiplex PCR, and the TCRdb table lists in-frame clones only, not all of them. The data show around 99,000 clones, over 80% seen once. Specimen: unstimulated CD4+ T cells sorted from spleen or lymph node cells, collected before transplant. The receptors derive from a human donor who was the organ donor for an intestinal transplant. Both conserved end residues are trimmed from each CDR3. Fields, in order: J gene, CDR3 length, V gene, CDR3 protein.

TRBJ2-3 | 14 | TRBV18 | ASSKGRGRFVDTQY
TRBJ2-1 | 13 | TRBV5-1 | ASSLQLGGYNEQF
TRBJ1-6 | 11 | TRBV10-1 | ASSDGPTAPLH
TRBJ2-7 | 10 | TRBV29-1 | SVDGPSYEQY
TRBJ2-7 | 13 | TRBV11-3 | ASSSRGTGGREQY
TRBJ2-5 | 11 | TRBV7-9 | ASSLEIRETQY
TRBJ2-1 | 14 | TRBV19 | ASSIGTSGGYNEQF
TRBJ2-7 | 12 | TRBV7-9 | ASSLREPSYEQY
TRBJ1-1 | 14 | TRBV5-5 | ASSRAGARMNTEAF
TRBJ1-1 | 13 | TRBV28 | ASSSPTAMNTEAF
TRBJ2-5 | 13 | TRBV7-9 | ASSPLGQGYETQY
TRBJ2-2 | 13 | TRBV30 | AWRRQLTNTGELF
TRBJ1-1 | 11 | TRBV7-9 | ASSLKGITEAF
TRBJ2-2 | 10 | TRBV5-1 | ASSLEVGELF
TRBJ2-1 | 13 | TRBV19 | ASSLRLAGYNEQF
TRBJ2-1 | 15 | TRBV5-4 | ASSLKQGGGPLDEQF
TRBJ2-3 | 13 | TRBV6-5 | ASSYLGLNTDTQY
TRBJ1-1 | 13 | TRBV27 | ASSPGGIMNTEAF
TRBJ2-4 | 10 | TRBV6-6 | ASSYSRGHQY
TRBJ1-1 | 14 | TRBV10-3 | AIRANSGTGKNEAF
TRBJ2-4 | 13 | TRBV6-1 | ASSASGLAKNIQY
TRBJ1-2 | 11 | TRBV6-6 | ASKKAGLKSYT
TRBJ1-2 | 12 | TRBV7-2 | ASSPTGVPYGYT
TRBJ2-5 | 12 | TRBV5-1 | ASSFIRTEETQY
TRBJ2-3 | 13 | TRBV5-1 | ASSYSGRAQDTQY
TRBJ1-1 | 11 | TRBV7-7 | ASSLYRETEAF
TRBJ2-3 | 15 | TRBV5-4 | ASSKGLADGRADTQY
TRBJ1-1 | 10 | TRBV6-1 | ASTQGQGKAF
TRBJ2-1 | 13 | TRBV19 | ASTATATIRDEQF
TRBJ2-1 | 10 | TRBV29-1 | SVSRLANEQF
TRBJ1-5 | 13 | TRBV2 | ASSVGQGRGQPQH
TRBJ1-2 | 11 | TRBV30 | AWRTGGTYGYT
TRBJ1-2 | 11 | TRBV12-5 | ASGLVLRDGYT
TRBJ2-3 | 15 | TRBV2 | ASSDWTSEPRGDTQY
TRBJ1-1 | 11 | TRBV6-5 | ASGREGNTEAF
TRBJ1-3 | 13 | TRBV15 | ATSSWTGGGNTIY
TRBJ1-2 | 11 | TRBV29-1 | SVGDRGVYGYT
TRBJ1-5 | 11 | TRBV6-5 | ASSYSRASPQH
- | 11 | TRBV5-6 | ASSHRASYEQY
TRBJ2-1 | 14 | TRBV11-2 | ASSRGLGLLNNEQF
TRBJ2-5 | 12 | TRBV19 | VSSTGTSWETQY
TRBJ2-1 | 13 | TRBV9 | ASSVGGVRTNEQF
TRBJ1-3 | 12 | TRBV6-4 | ASSGTGGGNTIY
TRBJ1-2 | 14 | TRBV27 | ASSLGVSGGYYGYT
TRBJ2-7 | 11 | TRBV2 | ASSELGRHEQY